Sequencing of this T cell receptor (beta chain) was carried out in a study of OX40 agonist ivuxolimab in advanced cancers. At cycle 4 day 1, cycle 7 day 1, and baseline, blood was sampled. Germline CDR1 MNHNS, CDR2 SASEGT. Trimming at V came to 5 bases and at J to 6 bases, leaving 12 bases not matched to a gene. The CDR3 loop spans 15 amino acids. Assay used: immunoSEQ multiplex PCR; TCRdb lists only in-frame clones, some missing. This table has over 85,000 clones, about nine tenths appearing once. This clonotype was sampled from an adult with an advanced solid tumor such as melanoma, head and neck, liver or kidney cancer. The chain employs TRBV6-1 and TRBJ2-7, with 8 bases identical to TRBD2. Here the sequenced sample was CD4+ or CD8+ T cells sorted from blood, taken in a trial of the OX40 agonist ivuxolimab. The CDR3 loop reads CASSLRLANSREQYF. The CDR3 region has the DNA TGTGCCAGCAGTCTTCGACTAGCGAATTCTCGCGAGCAGTACTTC.